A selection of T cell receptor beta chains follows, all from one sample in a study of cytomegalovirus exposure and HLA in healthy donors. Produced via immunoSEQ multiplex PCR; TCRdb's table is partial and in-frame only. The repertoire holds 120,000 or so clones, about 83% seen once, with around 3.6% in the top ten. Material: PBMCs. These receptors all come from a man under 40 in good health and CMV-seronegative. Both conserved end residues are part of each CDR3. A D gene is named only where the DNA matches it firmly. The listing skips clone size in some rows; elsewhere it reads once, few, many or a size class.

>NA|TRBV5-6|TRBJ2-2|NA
TGTGCCAGCAGGCTCTTCGGAGGAGCGAACACCGGGGAGCTGTTTTTT
CASRLFGGANTGELFF
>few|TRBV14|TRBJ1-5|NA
TGTGCCAGCAGCCAAAATGGGGCCCCTGGTCAGCCCCAGCATTTT
CASSQNGAPGQPQHF
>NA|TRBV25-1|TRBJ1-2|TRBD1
TGTGCCAGCAGTGAATCAAACAGGGGGCGGGTTGGCTACACCTTC
CASSESNRGRVGYTF
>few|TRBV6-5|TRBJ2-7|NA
TGTGCCAGCAGCCGCAGGGAAGGCTACGAGCAGTACTTC
CASSRREGYEQYF
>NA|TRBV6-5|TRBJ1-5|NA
TGTGCCAGCAGCATCGGATCGCGGGAGGAGCCCCAGCATTTT
CASSIGSREEPQHF
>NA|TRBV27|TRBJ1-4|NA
TGTGCCAGCAGGCCCCGATGGGGAGCGCATGAAAAACTGTTTTTT
CASRPRWGAHEKLFF
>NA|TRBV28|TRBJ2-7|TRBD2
TGTGCCAGCAGGTCAGGACTAGCGGGACCCGCCTACGAGCAGTACTTC
CASRSGLAGPAYEQYF
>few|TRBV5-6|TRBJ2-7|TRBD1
TGTGCCAGCAGCTTGGGGGCCCAGGCCCAGGGGGTCGGGCAGTACTTC
CASSLGAQAQGVGQYF
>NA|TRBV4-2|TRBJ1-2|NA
TGTGCCAGCAGCCCCCCTAGCCAGGCCTATGGCTACACCTTC
CASSPPSQAYGYTF
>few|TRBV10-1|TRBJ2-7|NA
TGCGCCAGCAGTGAATCTCGGGCTAGCGAGAGCTCCTACGAGCAGTACTTC
CASSESRASESSYEQYF
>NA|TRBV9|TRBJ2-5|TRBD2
TGTGCCAGCAGCCCGGGGGGCCAAGAGACCCAGTACTTC
CASSPGGQETQYF
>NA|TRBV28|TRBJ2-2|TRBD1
TGTGCCAGCAGTTGGGGACAGGGAAACACCGGGGAGCTGTTTTTT
CASSWGQGNTGELFF
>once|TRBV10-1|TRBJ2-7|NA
TGCGCCAGCAGTGGCCCGAGTGCCTACGAGCAGTACTTC
CASSGPSAYEQYF
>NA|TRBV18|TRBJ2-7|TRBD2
TGTGCCAGCTCACCTGATATAGCGGGAGGGCCGGGTGAGCAGTACTTC
CASSPDIAGGPGEQYF
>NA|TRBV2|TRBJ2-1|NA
TGTGCCAGCGGCCAATACAATGAGCAGTTCTTC
CASGQYNEQFF
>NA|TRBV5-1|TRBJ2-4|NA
TGCGCCAGCAGCTCAGACAGCCCCGGGTACATTCAGTACTTC
CASSSDSPGYIQYF